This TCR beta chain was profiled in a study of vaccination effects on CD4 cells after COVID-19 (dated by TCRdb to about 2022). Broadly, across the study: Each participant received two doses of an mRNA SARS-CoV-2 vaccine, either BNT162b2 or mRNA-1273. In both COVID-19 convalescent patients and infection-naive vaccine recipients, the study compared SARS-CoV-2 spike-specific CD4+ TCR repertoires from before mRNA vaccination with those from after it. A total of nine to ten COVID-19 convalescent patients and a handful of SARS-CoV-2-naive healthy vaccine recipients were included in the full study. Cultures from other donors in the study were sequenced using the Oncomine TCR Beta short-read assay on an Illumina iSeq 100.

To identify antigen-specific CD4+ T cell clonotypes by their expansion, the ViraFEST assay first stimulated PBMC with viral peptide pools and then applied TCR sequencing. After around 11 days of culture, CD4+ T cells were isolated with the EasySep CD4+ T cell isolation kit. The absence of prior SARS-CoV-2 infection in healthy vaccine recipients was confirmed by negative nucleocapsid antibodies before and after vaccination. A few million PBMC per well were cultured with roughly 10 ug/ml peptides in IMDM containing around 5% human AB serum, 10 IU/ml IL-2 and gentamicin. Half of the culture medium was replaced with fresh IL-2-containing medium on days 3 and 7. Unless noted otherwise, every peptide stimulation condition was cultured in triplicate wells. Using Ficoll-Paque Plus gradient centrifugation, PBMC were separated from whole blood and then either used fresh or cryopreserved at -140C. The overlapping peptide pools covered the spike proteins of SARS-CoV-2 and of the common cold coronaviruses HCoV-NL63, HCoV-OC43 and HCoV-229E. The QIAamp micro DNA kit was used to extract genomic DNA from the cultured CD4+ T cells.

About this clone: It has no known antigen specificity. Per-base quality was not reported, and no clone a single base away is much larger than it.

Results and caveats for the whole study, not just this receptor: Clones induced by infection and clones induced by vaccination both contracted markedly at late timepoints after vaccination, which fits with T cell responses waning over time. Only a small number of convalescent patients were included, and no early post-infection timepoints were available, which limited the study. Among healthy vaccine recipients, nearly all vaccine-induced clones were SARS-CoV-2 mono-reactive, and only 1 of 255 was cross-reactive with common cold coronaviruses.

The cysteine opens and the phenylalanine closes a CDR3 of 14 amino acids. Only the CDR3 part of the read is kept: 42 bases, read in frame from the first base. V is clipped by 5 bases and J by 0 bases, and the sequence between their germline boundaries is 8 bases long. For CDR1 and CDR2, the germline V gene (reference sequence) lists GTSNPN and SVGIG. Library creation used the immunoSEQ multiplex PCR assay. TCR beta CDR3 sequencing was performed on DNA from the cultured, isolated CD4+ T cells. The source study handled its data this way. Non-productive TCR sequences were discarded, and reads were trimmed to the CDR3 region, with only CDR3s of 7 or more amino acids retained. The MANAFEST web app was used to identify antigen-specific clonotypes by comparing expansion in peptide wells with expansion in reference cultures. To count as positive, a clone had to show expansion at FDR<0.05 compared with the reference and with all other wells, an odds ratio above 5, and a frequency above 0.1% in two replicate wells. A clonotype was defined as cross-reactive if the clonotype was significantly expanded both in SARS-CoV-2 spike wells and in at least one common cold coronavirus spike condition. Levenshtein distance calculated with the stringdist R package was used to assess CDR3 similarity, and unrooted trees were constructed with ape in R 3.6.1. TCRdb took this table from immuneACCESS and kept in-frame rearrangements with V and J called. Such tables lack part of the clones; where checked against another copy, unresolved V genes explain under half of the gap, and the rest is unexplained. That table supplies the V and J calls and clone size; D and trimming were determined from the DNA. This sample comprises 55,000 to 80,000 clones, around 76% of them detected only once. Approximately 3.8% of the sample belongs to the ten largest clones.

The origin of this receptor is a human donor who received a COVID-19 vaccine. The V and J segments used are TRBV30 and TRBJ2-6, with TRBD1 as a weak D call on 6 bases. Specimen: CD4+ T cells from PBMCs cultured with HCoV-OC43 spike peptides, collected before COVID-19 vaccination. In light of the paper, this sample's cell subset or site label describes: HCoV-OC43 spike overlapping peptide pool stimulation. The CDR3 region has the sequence CAWGRGSGANVLTF. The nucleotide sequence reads TGTGCCTGGGGCAGGGGCTCTGGGGCCAACGTCCTGACTTTC.